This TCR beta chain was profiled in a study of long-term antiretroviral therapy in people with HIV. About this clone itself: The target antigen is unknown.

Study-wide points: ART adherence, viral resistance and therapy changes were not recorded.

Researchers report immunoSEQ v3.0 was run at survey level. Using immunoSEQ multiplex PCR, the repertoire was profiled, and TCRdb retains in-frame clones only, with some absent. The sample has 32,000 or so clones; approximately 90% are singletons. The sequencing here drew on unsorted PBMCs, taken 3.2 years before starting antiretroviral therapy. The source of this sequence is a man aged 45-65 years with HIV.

The CDR3 sequence: CASSHYRGTQETQYF. Here the CDR3 DNA reads TGCGCCAGCAGCCATTACAGGGGAACGCAAGAGACCCAGTACTTC. The rearrangement joins TRBV4-1 to TRBJ2-5; 7 nucleotides line up with TRBD1. Germline V gene lookup returns CDR1 MGHRA and CDR2 YSYEKL. This CDR3 contains 15 residues. The trim removed 3 bases at V and 2 bases at J, leaving 6 bases unmatched.